The rows below give T cell receptor beta chains drawn from one sample of a study of Graves' ophthalmopathy and Graves' hyperthyroidism. TCRdb ran MiXCR on the multiplex PCR reads and lists one entry per CDR3 protein. Among 660,000 or so distinct CDR3 sequences listed, approximately 39% were seen once. The sequenced material came from peripheral blood. The receptors here all came from an adult man with Graves' ophthalmopathy. CDR3s include the opening cysteine and the closing phenylalanine or tryptophan.

cdr3_aa: CAWSYENTGELFF; v_call: TRBV30
cdr3_aa: CSVGEDGMYF; v_call: TRBV29-1
cdr3_aa: CASRAPADEQYF; v_call: TRBV6-5
cdr3_aa: CAISDIGTEAFF; v_call: TRBV10-3
cdr3_aa: CAFLESGGGYTF; v_call: TRBV7-9
cdr3_aa: CAISEGGRGTEAF; v_call: TRBV10-3
cdr3_aa: CASSRGTGDGPGANVLTF; v_call: TRBV7-7
cdr3_aa: CASSSEGSGTEAFF; v_call: TRBV7-3
cdr3_aa: CASSPRRQASYVQYF; v_call: TRBV2
cdr3_aa: CATSSLPKGHNEAFF; v_call: TRBV15
cdr3_aa: CASSYDRGPTAFF; v_call: TRBV12-3/TRBV12-4
cdr3_aa: CSAKRNHRADTQYF; v_call: TRBV20-1
cdr3_aa: CASSGGWNTGELFF; v_call: TRBV2
cdr3_aa: CASSPPGDSYEQYF; v_call: TRBV18
cdr3_aa: CASSWRRGGGELFF; v_call: TRBV2
cdr3_aa: CASRYRVNTEAFF; v_call: TRBV7-3
cdr3_aa: CASSQEIARGRSTGELFF; v_call: TRBV14
cdr3_aa: CAIGLQDQETQYF; v_call: TRBV19
cdr3_aa: CASSSYRDTRRGEQYF; v_call: TRBV6-5
cdr3_aa: CASSLGTGRTEAFF; v_call: TRBV5-8
cdr3_aa: CASSPEEGADYGYTF; v_call: TRBV4-1
cdr3_aa: CASSEYQGTEDSPLHF; v_call: TRBV25-1
cdr3_aa: CASRTLGTTYNEQFF; v_call: TRBV7-9
cdr3_aa: CASSLALTGLYEQYF; v_call: TRBV7-8
cdr3_aa: CSAWSGLNTEAFF; v_call: TRBV20-1
cdr3_aa: CSVDGESLGTEAFF; v_call: TRBV29-1
cdr3_aa: CSASHPRGKLFF; v_call: TRBV20-1
cdr3_aa: CRDRQGLGYTF; v_call: TRBV29-1